This section outlines one T cell receptor (beta chain) sequence together with its context. The specificity of this receptor is unknown. No quality values exist for individual bases; no much larger clone is one base distant. These data are taken from a study of blood T cell repertoires in COVID-19 (dated by TCRdb to 2018 to 2020). Regarding the study in general: The collaborator samples originated in the United States, Italy and Spain and spanned the acute and convalescent phases of COVID-19. The prospective study material was composed of cDNA or gDNA derived from T cells, B-cell-depleted T cells, or PBMCs. Deeply sampled blood TCRbeta repertoires from subjects exposed to, actively infected with, or recovered from COVID-19 were included in the dataset. The repertoires were released in a freely available public database meant as a resource for research on the immune response to SARS-CoV-2. Samples were obtained from the ongoing ImmuneRACE study (first 160 participants) and from some 1,200 subjects provided by 6 global collaborators. Sample metadata almost always included a de-identified subject ID, COVID-19 status, age in years and sex. Where available, HLA class I and class II types were taken from metadata supplied by the sample provider and were not determined by assay-based typing.

V drops 6 bases and J drops 6 bases, leaving 21 bases in between. Measured from the cysteine to the phenylalanine, the CDR3 is 15 residues long. Just the 45-base CDR3 DNA is kept, in frame starting at base 1. From a lookup of the germline V gene, CDR1 and CDR2 are SGHRS and YFSETQ. The full study reports these points: Clinical and demographic metadata were provided uncurated, with the amount varying by source and participant.

In Seattle, one collaborating source enrolled patients while the infection was active and tracked those patients longitudinally over the course of disease. The collaborating institutions used their own protocols to collect whole blood in K2EDTA tubes. For TCRbeta analysis, collaborators shipped samples in one of three forms: frozen whole blood, isolated PBMCs, or DNA extracted from either of those sample types. The immunoSEQ Assay, a bias-controlled multiplex PCR, was used to amplify TCRbeta CDR3 regions from genomic DNA. Per the original workflow: Nucleated cell counts per sample were estimated from amplification of reference gene primers within the assay. To quantify the absolute abundance of each unique TCRbeta CDR3 rearrangement, sequence reads were collapsed and filtered. For each sample, productive Simpson clonality was calculated as the square root of Simpson's diversity index across productive rearrangements. TCRdb took this table from immuneACCESS and kept in-frame rearrangements with V and J called. Such tables lack part of the clones; where checked against another copy, unresolved V genes explain under half of the gap, and the rest is unexplained. That table gives V, J and clone size, and the DNA gave D and trimming. Present in this sample are under 200,000 clones, about 83% of which were seen just once. Together, the top ten hold approximately 10% of the sample.

Sequencing input: peripheral blood. Rearrangement joined TRBV5-1 to TRBJ1-2; TRBD1 might be the D gene, on 5 matching bases. The source is a woman in her sixties or seventies with COVID-19, enrolled during active disease. The CDR3 region has the sequence CASNNQGSFADGYTF. Read as DNA, the sequence is TGCGCCAGCAACAACCAGGGTAGCTTCGCCGATGGCTACACCTTC.